One sample yielded the 24 T cell receptor beta chains listed below, sequenced in a study of cytomegalovirus exposure and HLA in healthy donors. The PCR used 60 Vbeta and 13 Jbeta primers. Clones were sequenced by immunoSEQ multiplex PCR, and TCRdb holds only the in-frame ones, with some missing. The sample has over 150,000 clones; approximately 80% are singletons. Sequencing input: PBMCs. These receptors were collected from a man aged 40-49 years in good health and CMV-seronegative.

This rearrangement joins TRBV5-1 to TRBJ1-1; no clear D gene. V was cut by 7 bases and J by 2 bases, with 9 bases left in between. CDR3 length equals 12 residues. Germline CDR1 SGHRS, CDR2 YFSETQ. In DNA, the CDR3 is TGCGCCAGCCTCAGCGAAAACACTGAAGCTTTCTTT. This encodes CASLSENTEAFF.

The chain recombines TRBV5-1 with TRBJ2-1, with TRBD1 matching over 10 bases. Germline-derived CDR1 and CDR2 are SGHRS and YFSETQ. The J segment lost 7 bases and the V segment lost 4 bases, leaving 2 bases of the junction unmatched. This CDR3 has 13 residues. The CDR3 loop is CASSTGQGNEQFF. For the CDR3, the DNA is TGCGCCAGCAGCACGGGACAGGGGAATGAGCAGTTCTTC.

This chain connects TRBV28 to TRBJ1-5; D is ambiguous. The CDR3 loop spans 13 amino acids. The germline V gene has CDR1 MDHEN and CDR2 SYDVKM. The V end lost 6 bases, the J end lost 7 bases, and 13 bases lay between the germline ends. Here the CDR3 DNA reads TGTGCCAGCAGCAGATCACTAAAACAGCCCCAGCATTTT. It specifies CASSRSLKQPQHF.

V gene TRBV4-1 combines with J gene TRBJ1-3, with a tentative D call TRBD1 (5 bases). Germline lookup yields CDR1 MGHRA and CDR2 YSYEKL. V lost 4 bases to trimming and J lost 4 bases, with 20 bases between them. This CDR3 is 17 amino acids long. CDR3 DNA: TGCGCCAGCAGCCGACTTGTTGGGGCAGCTCTGGGAAACACCATATATTTT. It yields the protein CASSRLVGAALGNTIYF.

This sequence joins TRBV2 and TRBJ2-3; D might be TRBD2 (6 bases). Germline-derived CDR1 and CDR2 are SNHLY and FYNNEI. Trimming pared 7 bases from V and 0 bases from J, leaving 14 bases between. CDR3 length: 15 residues. The CDR3 is CASTQVGGSTDTQYF. Here the CDR3 DNA reads TGTGCCAGCACCCAAGTGGGGGGTAGCACAGATACGCAGTATTTT.

Notes on this clone: Its ends do not fully match the called genes, so a read error is possible. The chain is built from TRBV5-1 and TRBJ2-2, with a weak D call TRBD2 (5 bases). Germline CDR1 reads SGHRS; CDR2 reads YFSETQ. This CDR3 has 15 residues. The CDR3 loop is CASSLPVGNTGELLF. The CDR3 nucleotides read TGCGCCAGCAGCTTGCCAGTGGGGAACACCGGGGAGCTGCTTTTT.

V and J are TRBV6-5 and TRBJ1-2; D uncertain. The CDR3 contains 15 residues. V was cut by 0 bases and J by 5 bases, with 13 bases left in between. The germline gives CDR1 MNHEY, CDR2 SVGAGI. In DNA form, the CDR3 reads TGTGCCAGCAGTTACTCTGTGAGTGTAGAATATGGCTACACCTTC. Amino acid sequence: CASSYSVSVEYGYTF.

This chain joins TRBV7-6 and TRBJ2-5; 9 positions match TRBD1. V trimming: 3 bases; J trimming: 5 bases; junction bases outside the gene matches: 7. The V gene's germline CDR1 is SGHVS and CDR2 FNYEAQ. CDR3 length equals 15 residues. The CDR3 sequence is CASSFPTGGAETQYF. The DNA of the CDR3 is TGTGCCAGCAGCTTTCCAACAGGGGGCGCCGAGACCCAGTACTTC.

The V gene is TRBV7-9, the J gene TRBJ2-4; perhaps TRBD2 as D (7 bases). This CDR3 comprises 16 residues. Deletions cut 5 bases from V and 2 bases from J, with 16 bases between. Germline CDR1 reads SEHNR; CDR2 reads FQNEAQ (reference sequence). The CDR3 loop reads CASSTQPRGPKNIQYF. DNA of the CDR3: TGTGCCAGCAGCACACAACCGCGGGGGCCCAAAAACATTCAGTACTTC. Filled out from reference TRBV7-9 and TRBJ2-4, the complete variable domain reads DTGVSQNPRHKITKRGQNVTFRCDPISEHNRLYWYRQTLGQGPEFLTYFQNEAQLEKSRLLSDRFSAERPKGSFSTLEIQRTEQGDSAMYLCASSTQPRGPKNIQYFGAGTRLSVL.

The CDR3: CASASPDRGVTDTQYF. Here the CDR3 DNA reads TGTGCCAGCGCCTCCCCGGACAGGGGGGTCACAGATACGCAGTATTTT. V is TRBV27 and J is TRBJ2-3; 10 bases align to TRBD1. The germline gives CDR1 MNHEY, CDR2 SMNVEV (reference sequence). Trimming cost V 8 bases and J 2 bases; bases outside gene matches: 10. The CDR3 has 16 amino acids.

Written as DNA, the CDR3 is TGCGCCAGCAGCCAGGTGCCCACCGGGACTAGCGGTGCAGAGCAGTACTTC. The encoded protein is CASSQVPTGTSGAEQYF. The gene calls are TRBV4-3 and TRBJ2-7; 11 positions match TRBD2. This CDR3 has 17 amino acids. Germline V gives CDR1 LGHNA, CDR2 YSLEER. J gave up 7 bases and V 3 bases, and 14 bases lay outside the gene matches.

The V call is TRBV7-2, the J call TRBJ2-3, with 7 bases lining up with TRBD2. Germline CDR1 reads SGHTA; CDR2 reads FQGNSA. The CDR3 totals 18 residues. Trimming cost V 0 bases and J 2 bases; bases outside gene matches: 11. CDR3 loop: CASSLAWSGVPPTDTQYF. CDR3 bases: TGTGCCAGCAGCTTAGCATGGAGCGGGGTCCCACCCACAGATACGCAGTATTTT.

The CDR3 sequence is CASSISHFGGNEQFF. For the CDR3, the DNA is TGTGCCAGTAGTATAAGCCACTTCGGAGGCAATGAGCAGTTCTTC. This chain joins TRBV19 and TRBJ2-1; weak D call: TRBD2 (5 bases). This CDR3 contains 15 residues. Germline values: CDR1 LNHDA, CDR2 SQIVND (reference sequence). The germline V and J ends were trimmed by 2 bases and 6 bases, with 14 bases remaining between them. The complete variable domain, with remaining parts taken from reference TRBV19 and TRBJ2-1, reads DGGITQSPKYLFRKEGQNVTLSCEQNLNHDAMYWYRQDPGQGLRLIYYSQIVNDFQKGDIAEGYSVSREKKESFPLTVTSAQKNPTAFYLCASSISHFGGNEQFFGPGTRLTVL.

V is TRBV5-1 and J is TRBJ1-4; 9 nucleotides line up with TRBD1. V was clipped by 0 bases and J by 5 bases; unmatched bases: 2. Germline V CDR1 and CDR2: SGHRS, YFSETQ. The CDR3 extends over 15 amino acids. The CDR3 DNA reads as TGCGCCAGCAGCTTGGGGGGGACAGGGAATGAAAAACTGTTTTTT. It codes for CASSLGGTGNEKLFF.

V usage is TRBV5-4 and J usage is TRBJ2-1, with 10 bases fitting TRBD2. From germline, CDR1 is SGHNT and CDR2 YYREEE (reference sequence). This CDR3 spans 16 amino acids. Trimming removed 4 bases from V and 3 bases from J; junction bases left unmatched: 7. CDR3: CASSPLLAGDYNEQFF. CDR3 DNA sequence: TGTGCCAGCAGCCCCCTCCTAGCGGGGGACTACAATGAGCAGTTCTTC.

V and J are TRBV7-9 and TRBJ1-6; 7 positions agree with TRBD1. There are 14 residues in the CDR3. Losses at the gene ends were 10 bases for V and 7 bases for J; bases not matched to a gene: 10. Germline V lookup: CDR1 SEHNR, CDR2 FQNEAQ (reference sequence). The CDR3 protein is CATEDDRVNSPLHF. The CDR3 DNA sequence: TGTGCCACAGAGGACGACAGGGTGAATTCACCCCTCCACTTT.

DNA of the CDR3: TGTGCCAGCAGTAGTACAGGGTGGGAACCGTTCTTC. It specifies CASSSTGWEPFF. V and J are TRBV7-2 and TRBJ2-1; a possible D gene is TRBD1 (6 bases). V was cut by 6 bases and J by 15 bases, with 18 bases left in between. Germline CDR1 reads SGHTA; CDR2 reads FQGNSA. This CDR3 is built from 12 residues.

A word on this clone: The same CDR3 can be traced to other DNA sequences in this sample. The chain combines TRBV4-3 with TRBJ2-3, with D perhaps matching TRBD2 (6 bases). CDR3 length: 14 amino acids. Trimming removed 0 bases from V and 6 bases from J, with 10 bases in between. Germline lookup yields CDR1 LGHNA and CDR2 YSLEER. CDR3 sequence reads: CASSQDGAGDTQYF. CDR3 nucleotide sequence: TGCGCCAGCAGCCAAGACGGGGCGGGGGATACGCAGTATTTT.

The V gene is TRBV28, the J gene TRBJ2-5, with 7 positions matching TRBD1. The V gene's germline CDR1 is MDHEN and CDR2 SYDVKM. After removal of 6 bases from V and 2 bases from J, the junction contained 3 bases not matched to a gene. The CDR3 consists of 13 residues. The CDR3 sequence: CASRGTAQETQYF. The CDR3 DNA follows: TGTGCCAGCAGAGGGACAGCGCAAGAGACCCAGTACTTC.

The V call is TRBV5-1, the J call TRBJ1-3; D unclear. This CDR3 is 14 amino acids long. Germline CDR1 SGHRS, CDR2 YFSETQ. Trimming removed 1 base at V and 2 bases at J, with 7 bases between. The CDR3 coding sequence is TGCGCCAGCAGCTTGACACGGGCTGGAAACACCATATATTTT. This codes for CASSLTRAGNTIYF.

The chain's CDR3 is CASTPGPNEQYF. CDR3 DNA sequence: TGTGCCAGCACCCCCGGTCCTAACGAGCAGTACTTC. This chain joins TRBV25-1 and TRBJ2-7; D is uncertain. V was trimmed by 7 bases and J by 5 bases, leaving 12 bases between them. Germline CDR1 is MGHDK and CDR2 is SYGVNS. The CDR3 has 12 residues.

The rearrangement links TRBV29-1 to TRBJ2-5, with 9 bases identical to TRBD1. The CDR3 extends over 15 amino acids. Per germline, CDR1 SQVTM and CDR2 ANQGSEA. For the CDR3, the DNA is TGCAGTGTCCCCGGGACAGGGTTATTAGGAGAGACCCAGTACTTC. Protein: CSVPGTGLLGETQYF.

This sequence joins TRBV19 and TRBJ1-2; 10 nucleotides align to TRBD1. V lost 5 bases to trimming and J lost 10 bases; unmatched junction nucleotides: 10. This CDR3 contains 14 residues. In germline, CDR1 is LNHDA, CDR2 SQIVND (reference sequence). In DNA, the CDR3 is TGTGCCAGTAGTCGCCCGGGACAGGGGTTTGTCTACACCTTC. Translating gives CASSRPGQGFVYTF. The full variable domain, in which reference TRBV19 and TRBJ1-2 provide the parts outside the CDR3, is DGGITQSPKYLFRKEGQNVTLSCEQNLNHDAMYWYRQDPGQGLRLIYYSQIVNDFQKGDIAEGYSVSREKKESFPLTVTSAQKNPTAFYLCASSRPGQGFVYTFGSGTRLTVV.

V gene TRBV7-6 combines with J gene TRBJ2-7; D might be TRBD2 (6 bases). In germline, CDR1 is SGHVS, CDR2 FNYEAQ. CDR3 length: 14 residues. V lost 0 bases, J lost 5 bases, and 11 bases lay in between. CDR3 amino acids: CASSLAGGSDEQYF. The CDR3 DNA reads TGTGCCAGCAGCTTAGCCGGAGGGTCCGACGAGCAGTACTTC.